These 28 T cell receptor beta chains share one sample of origin, sequenced in a study of blood T cell repertoires in COVID-19. TCRdb keeps only in-frame clones here, not all; method: immunoSEQ multiplex PCR. The sample shows roughly 290,000 clones, roughly nine tenths of them seen only once. The sequenced sample consisted of PBMCs or T cells enriched from blood (not recorded which). The source is a woman in her thirties or forties who had recovered from COVID-19.

In this sample, this clone turned up once. The chain links TRBV2 to TRBJ2-3; the match to TRBD2 covers 10 bases. Germline assignment: CDR1 SNHLY and CDR2 FYNNEI. The V gene end was trimmed by 5 bases and the J gene end by 5 bases; junction bases not matched to a gene: 4. The CDR3 consists of 14 residues. The DNA of the CDR3 is TGTGCCAGCAGTCAACTAGCGGGAAGAGATACGCAGTATTTT. It yields the protein CASSQLAGRDTQYF.

As to this clone: One junction end disagrees with the germline gene, perhaps due to a read error. The chain joins TRBV5-5 to TRBJ1-1; tentatively, D is TRBD1 (5 bases). The CDR3 spans 14 residues. CDR1 is SGHKS and CDR2 is YYEKEE in the germline V gene (reference sequence). CDR3 DNA: TGTGCCAGCAGCAGGAGGGGACTGCGGACCCCCGGGAGGTTT. This encodes CASSRRGLRTPGRF. The entire variable domain, with the rest obtained from reference TRBV5-5 and TRBJ1-1, is as follows: DAGVTQSPTHLIKTRGQQVTLRCSPISGHKSVSWYQQVLGQGPQFIFQYYEKEERGRGNFPDRFSARQFPNYSSELNVNALLLGDSALYLCASSRRGLRTPGRFGQGTRLTVV.

This CDR3 reads CASSLLGQGTYEQYF. The CDR3 nucleotides are TGTGCCAGCAGTTTACTTGGACAGGGGACCTACGAGCAGTACTTC. This chain uses TRBV28 with TRBJ2-7; 9 bases agree with TRBD1. This CDR3 has 15 residues. The V and J ends lost 2 bases and 2 bases, in that order; junction bases with no gene match: 4. From germline, CDR1 is MDHEN and CDR2 SYDVKM.

This clone has only one observation. The CDR3 protein is CASSVAPLNEQFF. CDR3 nucleotide sequence: TGTGCCAGCAGCGTAGCCCCTCTCAATGAGCAGTTCTTC. The chain is built from TRBV9 and TRBJ2-1; D remains unclear. Trimming pared 0 bases from V and 6 bases from J, leaving 7 bases between. Germline CDR1 reads SGDLS; CDR2 reads YYNGEE. The CDR3 totals 13 residues.

The J gene is TRBJ1-1, the V gene TRBV19, with no clear D. V was pared by 4 bases and J by 1 base, with 7 bases between. The germline CDR1 and CDR2 sequences are LNHDA and SQIVND (reference sequence). This CDR3 comprises 13 residues. The CDR3 sequence: CASSKRSNTEAFF. CDR3 DNA: TGTGCCAGTAGTAAACGGTCGAACACTGAAGCTTTCTTT.

The chain links TRBV5-8 to TRBJ2-7, with 10 bases that match TRBD1. CDR3 length equals 15 residues. Losses at the gene ends were 6 bases for V and 4 bases for J; bases not matched to a gene: 10. Germline V gene data show CDR1 as SGHTS and CDR2 as YDEGEE. The DNA of the CDR3 is TGTGCCAGCATGCGTACTCCGGGACAGGGGTACGAGCAGTACTTC. Amino acid sequence: CASMRTPGQGYEQYF.

The J gene is TRBJ1-3, the V gene TRBV7-6, with a tentative D call TRBD1 (6 bases). V gave up 5 bases and J gave up 4 bases, with 12 bases separating them. This CDR3 spans 14 amino acids. Germline V gene data show CDR1 as SGHVS and CDR2 as FNYEAQ. This CDR3 reads CASSNPGEGNTIYF. CDR3 sequence (DNA): TGTGCCAGCAGCAACCCAGGGGAAGGAAACACCATATATTTT.

V gene TRBV19 combines with J gene TRBJ2-1; 14 positions match TRBD2. Germline CDR1 and CDR2: LNHDA and SQIVND (reference sequence). J gave up 6 bases and V 7 bases, and 5 bases lay outside the gene matches. This CDR3 comprises 15 residues. DNA of the CDR3: TGTGCCAGTACCCGGACTAGCGGGAGGATCAATGAGCAGTTCTTC. The encoded protein is CASTRTSGRINEQFF.

This clone was counted between two and nine times. This chain uses TRBV28 with TRBJ1-5; 8 bases align to TRBD1. Germline-derived CDR1 and CDR2 are MDHEN and SYDVKM. The CDR3 runs 15 residues. V dropped 3 bases and J dropped 5; count of bases not matched to a gene: 6. In nucleotides, the CDR3 is TGTGCCAGCAGTTTCCCAACAGGGGGAGATCAGCCCCAGCATTTT. Translated: CASSFPTGGDQPQHF.

This clone was counted once. This chain joins TRBV5-1 and TRBJ2-3; D perhaps matches TRBD2 (6 bases). Trimming pared 0 bases from V and 1 base from J, leaving 9 bases between. Germline assignment: CDR1 SGHRS and CDR2 YFSETQ. CDR3 length equals 15 residues. CDR3 sequence: CASSLVGLGTDTQYF. CDR3 nucleotides: TGCGCCAGCAGCTTGGTGGGACTTGGCACAGATACGCAGTATTTT.

In DNA, the CDR3 is TGTGCCAGCAGCTTGGGGGGGTCCTATCAGCCCCAGCATTTT. As protein: CASSLGGSYQPQHF. This chain joins TRBV7-2 and TRBJ1-5, with D perhaps matching TRBD1 (5 bases). This CDR3 is 14 amino acids long. Trimming pared 3 bases from V and 5 bases from J, leaving 11 bases between. Germline V gives CDR1 SGHTA, CDR2 FQGNSA.

This clone was seen just once. This sequence joins TRBV19 and TRBJ1-2; TRBD1 might be the D (5 bases). CDR1 and CDR2 (germline): LNHDA, SQIVND (reference sequence). The CDR3 consists of 14 residues. V was trimmed by 10 bases and J by 3 bases, leaving 18 bases between them. The CDR3 bases are TGTGCCACCACGAGACGCCAAGGGGACTATGGCTACACCTTC. This codes for CATTRRQGDYGYTF.

V gene TRBV6-5 combines with J gene TRBJ1-5; 8 bases fit TRBD1. Trimming cost V 2 bases and J 8 bases; bases outside gene matches: 2. The CDR3 loop spans 13 amino acids. Per the germline V gene, CDR1 is MNHEY and CDR2 is SVGAGI. The CDR3 DNA is TGTGCCAGCAGTTACGACAGGGGCAAGCCCCAGCATTTT. Translated, it gives CASSYDRGKPQHF.

V gene TRBV5-6 combines with J gene TRBJ2-3; the D is unclear. The CDR3 sequence is 15 residues long. Per the germline V gene, CDR1 is SGHDT and CDR2 is YYEEEE. V was trimmed by 1 base and J by 2 bases, leaving 11 bases between them. DNA of the CDR3: TGTGCCAGCAGCTTGCTTGGCGAGGACACAGATACGCAGTATTTT. Its protein is CASSLLGEDTDTQYF.

CDR3 loop: CASSPGQDYGYTF. The DNA of the CDR3 is TGTGCCAGCTCACCAGGGCAGGACTATGGCTACACCTTC. The chain employs TRBV18 and TRBJ1-2, with D hard to call. Trimming took off 2 bases at V and 3 bases at J, with 7 bases between the two ends. The CDR3 extends over 13 amino acids. The germline CDR1 and CDR2 sequences are KGHSH and LQKENI.

This clone was counted between two and nine times. This chain joins TRBV29-1 and TRBJ1-2; D remains unclear. CDR1 SQVTM and CDR2 ANQGSEA come from the germline V gene. The CDR3 has 12 amino acids. V lost 6 bases to trimming and J lost 8 bases, with 16 bases between them. The CDR3: CSVETADVGYTF. Here the CDR3 DNA reads TGCAGCGTCGAAACAGCAGACGTCGGCTACACCTTC.

The V and J genes are TRBV19 and TRBJ1-6; maybe TRBD1 (6 bases). V dropped 6 bases and J dropped 4 bases, with 10 bases sitting between them. Germline values: CDR1 LNHDA, CDR2 SQIVND (reference sequence). The CDR3 loop spans 14 amino acids. The CDR3 bases are TGTGCCAGTAGCCCTGGACAGTATAATTCACCCCTCCACTTT. Translation gives CASSPGQYNSPLHF.

The rearrangement links TRBV19 to TRBJ1-4; D ambiguous. Trimming shortened V by 4 bases and J by 6 bases, and 3 bases separated the two germline ends. Per germline, CDR1 LNHDA and CDR2 SQIVND (reference sequence). This CDR3 has 11 residues. The CDR3: CASSTDEKLFF. The CDR3 DNA reads TGTGCCAGTAGTACTGATGAAAAACTGTTTTTT.

The J gene is TRBJ1-3, the V gene TRBV5-5; 10 nucleotides line up with TRBD1. Looked up from germline, CDR1 is SGHKS and CDR2 is YYEKEE (reference sequence). V lost 3 bases and J lost 0; bases outside the gene matches: 6. This CDR3 contains 17 residues. CDR3 amino acids: CASSSGTGDFSGNTIYF. Written as DNA, the CDR3 is TGTGCCAGCAGCTCCGGGACAGGGGACTTCTCTGGAAACACCATATATTTT.

V usage is TRBV27 and J usage is TRBJ1-2; TRBD1 aligns across 10 bases. CDR1 MNHEY and CDR2 SMNVEV come from the germline V gene (reference sequence). This CDR3 is built from 16 residues. Trimming at V came to 5 bases and at J to 4 bases, leaving 10 bases not matched to a gene. CDR3 nucleotides: TGTGCCAGCAGTGCCGTTGACAGGGGGCTTTTCTATGGCTACACCTTC. Its translation is CASSAVDRGLFYGYTF.

In this sample, this clone turned up a few times. The rearrangement joins TRBV6-2 or TRBV6-3 to TRBJ1-2; D call uncertain. Per the germline V gene, CDR1 is MNHEY and CDR2 is SVGEGT. Trimming cost V 4 bases and J 4 bases, with 16 bases left between them. This CDR3 has 15 residues. CDR3 sequence (DNA): TGTGCCAGCAGTTCGGGAGGTAGAGGCCTCTATGGCTACACCTTC. This translates into CASSSGGRGLYGYTF.

This sequence joins TRBV7-9 and TRBJ2-7; TRBD2 might be the D (5 bases). Trimming removed 7 bases at V and 3 bases at J, with 19 bases between. The V gene's germline CDR1 is SEHNR and CDR2 FQNEAQ (reference sequence). CDR3 length: 15 amino acids. The CDR3 loop is CASNRSPGRDYEQYF. The CDR3 nucleotides are TGTGCCAGCAACCGCTCCCCCGGTCGGGACTACGAGCAGTACTTC. Based on the CDR3 plus reference TRBV7-9 and TRBJ2-7, the full variable domain is DTGVSQNPRHKITKRGQNVTFRCDPISEHNRLYWYRQTLGQGPEFLTYFQNEAQLEKSRLLSDRFSAERPKGSFSTLEIQRTEQGDSAMYLCASNRSPGRDYEQYFGPGTRLTVT.

The chain employs TRBV18 and TRBJ1-1; D is uncertain. This CDR3 is 20 amino acids long. The V gene lost 3 bases and the J gene lost 7 bases, with 33 bases spanning the gap. Germline CDR1 and CDR2: KGHSH and LQKENI. The CDR3 loop is CASSPTRDWWTESLGGEAFF. The CDR3 bases are TGTGCCAGCTCACCGACCCGGGATTGGTGGACCGAGTCTTTGGGAGGTGAAGCTTTCTTT.

The rearrangement links TRBV2 to TRBJ2-7; D might be TRBD2 (5 bases). The V gene's germline CDR1 is SNHLY and CDR2 FYNNEI. The CDR3 contains 13 residues. V dropped 4 bases and J dropped 2 bases, with 9 bases sitting between them. CDR3 in DNA: TGTGCCAGCAGTGTCTCGAGGGCCTACGAGCAGTACTTC. It specifies CASSVSRAYEQYF.

The J gene is TRBJ1-4, the V gene TRBV4-3; the D is unclear. The CDR3 has 14 residues. Germline V gene data show CDR1 as LGHNA and CDR2 as YSLEER. V dropped 0 bases and J dropped 6 bases, with 8 bases sitting between them. The CDR3 DNA follows: TGCGCCAGCAGCCAAGATCCCGGGGATGAAAAACTGTTTTTT. It yields the protein CASSQDPGDEKLFF.

In this sample, this clone turned up a few times. The rearrangement joins TRBV28 to TRBJ2-2; 11 bases align to TRBD2. With 5 bases clipped from V and 7 bases from J, the junction kept 12 bases outside the gene matches. CDR3 size: 17 residues. The V gene's germline CDR1 is MDHEN and CDR2 SYDVKM. CDR3 in amino acids: CASSARLAGGPNGELFF. CDR3 nucleotides: TGTGCCAGCAGTGCCCGATTAGCGGGAGGGCCAAACGGGGAGCTGTTTTTT.

A single count supports this clone. This sequence joins TRBV7-2 and TRBJ2-3, with a weak D call TRBD2 (6 bases). In germline, CDR1 is SGHTA, CDR2 FQGNSA. V was pared by 3 bases and J by 2 bases, with 15 bases between. CDR3 length: 16 amino acids. Here the CDR3 reads CASSFFGSPPTDTQYF. The CDR3, as DNA: TGTGCCAGCAGCTTTTTCGGGAGCCCTCCCACAGATACGCAGTATTTT.

The rearrangement joins TRBV30 to TRBJ2-5, with 12 bases aligning to TRBD2. CDR3 length equals 14 residues. The trim removed 2 bases at V and 5 bases at J, leaving 3 bases unmatched. Germline CDR1 GTSNPN, CDR2 SVGIG (reference sequence). DNA of the CDR3: TGTGCCTGGAGTCCCACTAGCGGGGGGGAGACCCAGTACTTC. Translation: CAWSPTSGGETQYF. The entire variable domain, with the rest obtained from reference TRBV30 and TRBJ2-5, is as follows: SQTIHQWPATLVQPVGSPLSLECTVEGTSNPNLYWYRQAAGRGLQLLFYSVGIGQISSEVPQNLSASRPQDRQFILSSKKLLLSDSGFYLCAWSPTSGGETQYFGPGTRLLVL.